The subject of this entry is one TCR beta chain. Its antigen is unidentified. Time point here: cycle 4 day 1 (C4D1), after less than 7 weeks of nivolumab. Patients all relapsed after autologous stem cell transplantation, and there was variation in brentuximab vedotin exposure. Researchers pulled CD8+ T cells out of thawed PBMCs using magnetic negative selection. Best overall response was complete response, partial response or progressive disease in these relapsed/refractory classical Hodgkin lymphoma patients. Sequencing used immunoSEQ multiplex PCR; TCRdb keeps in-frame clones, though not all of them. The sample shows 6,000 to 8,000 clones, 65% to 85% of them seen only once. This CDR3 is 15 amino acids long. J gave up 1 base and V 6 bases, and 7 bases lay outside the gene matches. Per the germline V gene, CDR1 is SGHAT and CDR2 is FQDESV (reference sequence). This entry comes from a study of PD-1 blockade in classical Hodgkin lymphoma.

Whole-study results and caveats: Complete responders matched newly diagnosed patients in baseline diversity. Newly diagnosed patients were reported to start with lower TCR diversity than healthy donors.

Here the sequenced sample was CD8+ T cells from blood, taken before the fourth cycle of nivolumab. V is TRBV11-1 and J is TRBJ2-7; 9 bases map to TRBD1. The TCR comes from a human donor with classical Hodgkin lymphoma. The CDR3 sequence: CASRSGGTGSYEQYF. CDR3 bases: TGTGCCAGCAGGTCCGGGGGGACAGGGTCCTACGAGCAGTACTTC.